This TCR beta chain was identified during a study of technical replicates of blood from a few donors. This CDR3 is 15 amino acids long. V shed 4 bases, J shed 6 bases, and the junction held 8 bases outside the gene matches. The germline V gene has CDR1 MNHEY and CDR2 SVGAGI. The table came from immunoSEQ multiplex PCR; TCRdb's copy has only in-frame clones and leaves some out. The sample consists of 55,000 to 75,000 clones, 91% of them appearing once. This receptor was taken from a human donor in good health. Some clones in this sample may be carry-over from other donors' samples. The chain combines TRBV6-5 with TRBJ2-2; TRBD1 aligns across 7 bases. The sequenced sample was PBMCs. The CDR3: CASSSGQASAGELFF. Here the CDR3 DNA reads TGTGCCAGCAGTTCCGGACAGGCGTCGGCCGGGGAGCTGTTTTTT.